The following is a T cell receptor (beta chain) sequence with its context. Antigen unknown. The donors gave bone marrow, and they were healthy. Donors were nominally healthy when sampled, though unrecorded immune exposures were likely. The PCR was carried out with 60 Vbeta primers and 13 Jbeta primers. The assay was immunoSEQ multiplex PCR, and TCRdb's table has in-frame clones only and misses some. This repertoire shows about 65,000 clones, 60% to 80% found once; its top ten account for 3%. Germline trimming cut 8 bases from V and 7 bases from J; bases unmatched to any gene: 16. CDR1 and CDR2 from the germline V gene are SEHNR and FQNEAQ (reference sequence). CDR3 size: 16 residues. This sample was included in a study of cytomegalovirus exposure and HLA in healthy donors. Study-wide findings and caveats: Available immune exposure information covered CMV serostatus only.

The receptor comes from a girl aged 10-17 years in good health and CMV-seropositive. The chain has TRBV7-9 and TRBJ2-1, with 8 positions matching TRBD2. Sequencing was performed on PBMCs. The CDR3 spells CASELFSGERGNEQFF. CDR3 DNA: TGTGCCAGCGAACTCTTTAGCGGGGAACGCGGAAATGAGCAGTTCTTC.